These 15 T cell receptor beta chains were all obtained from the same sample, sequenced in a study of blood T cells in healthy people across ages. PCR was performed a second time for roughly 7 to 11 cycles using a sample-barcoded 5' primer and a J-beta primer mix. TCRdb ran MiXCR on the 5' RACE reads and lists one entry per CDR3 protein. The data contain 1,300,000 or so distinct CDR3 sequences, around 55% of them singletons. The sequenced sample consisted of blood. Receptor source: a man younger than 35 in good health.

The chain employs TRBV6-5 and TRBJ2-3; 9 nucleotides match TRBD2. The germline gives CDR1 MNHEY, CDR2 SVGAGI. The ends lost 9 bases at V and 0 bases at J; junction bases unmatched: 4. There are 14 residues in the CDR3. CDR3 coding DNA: TGTGCCAGTCAGACTAGCGGCAGCACAGATACGCAGTATTTT. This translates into CASQTSGSTDTQYF.

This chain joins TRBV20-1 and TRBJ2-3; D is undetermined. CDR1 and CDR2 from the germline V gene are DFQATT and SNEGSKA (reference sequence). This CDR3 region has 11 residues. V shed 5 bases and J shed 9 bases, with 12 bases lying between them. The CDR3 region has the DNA TGCAGTGCTTCCCCCCAGCGAACGCAGTATTTT. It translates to CSASPQRTQYF.

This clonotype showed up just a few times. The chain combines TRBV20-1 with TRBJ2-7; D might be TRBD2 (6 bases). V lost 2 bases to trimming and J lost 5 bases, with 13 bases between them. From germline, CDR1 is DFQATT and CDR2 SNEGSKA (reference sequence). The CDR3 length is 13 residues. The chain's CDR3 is CSARFGSSHEQYF. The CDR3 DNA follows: TGCAGTGCTAGATTCGGGAGTTCCCACGAGCAGTACTTC.

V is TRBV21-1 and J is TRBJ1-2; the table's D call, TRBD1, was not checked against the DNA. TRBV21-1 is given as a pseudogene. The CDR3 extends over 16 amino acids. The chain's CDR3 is CASSNGATASNYGYTF. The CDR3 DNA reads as TGTGCCAGCAGCAACGGCGCGACAGCGAGTAACTATGGCTACACCTTC.

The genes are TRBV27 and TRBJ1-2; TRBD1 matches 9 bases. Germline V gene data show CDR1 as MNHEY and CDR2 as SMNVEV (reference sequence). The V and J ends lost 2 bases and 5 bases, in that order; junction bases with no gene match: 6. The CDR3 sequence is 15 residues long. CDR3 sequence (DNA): TGTGCCAGCAGTTTAGTAGAGGGACAGGGATATGGCTACACCTTC. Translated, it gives CASSLVEGQGYGYTF.

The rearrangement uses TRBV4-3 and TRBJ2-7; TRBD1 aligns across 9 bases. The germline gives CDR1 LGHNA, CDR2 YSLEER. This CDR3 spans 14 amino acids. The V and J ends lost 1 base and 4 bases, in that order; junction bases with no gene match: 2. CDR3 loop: CASSQADRGYEQYF. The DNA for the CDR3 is TGCGCCAGCAGCCAAGCGGACAGGGGTTACGAGCAGTACTTC.

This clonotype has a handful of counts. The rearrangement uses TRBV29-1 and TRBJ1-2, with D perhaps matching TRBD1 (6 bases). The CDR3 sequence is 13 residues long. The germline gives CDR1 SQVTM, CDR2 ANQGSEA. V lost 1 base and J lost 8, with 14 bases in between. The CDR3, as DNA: TGCAGCGTTGAAGGGGACATTGCGGGAGGCTACACCTTC. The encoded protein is CSVEGDIAGGYTF. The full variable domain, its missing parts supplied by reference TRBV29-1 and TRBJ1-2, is SAVISQKPSRDICQRGTSLTIQCQVDSQVTMMFWYRQQPGQSLTLIATANQGSEATYESGFVIDKFPISRPNLTFSTLTVSNMSPEDSSIYLCSVEGDIAGGYTFGSGTRLTVV.

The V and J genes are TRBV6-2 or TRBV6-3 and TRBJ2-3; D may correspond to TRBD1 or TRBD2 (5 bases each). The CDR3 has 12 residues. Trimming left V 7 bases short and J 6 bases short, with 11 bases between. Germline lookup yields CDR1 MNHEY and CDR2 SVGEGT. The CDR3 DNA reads TGTGCCAGCACGGGACCAAAGGATACGCAGTATTTT. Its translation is CASTGPKDTQYF.

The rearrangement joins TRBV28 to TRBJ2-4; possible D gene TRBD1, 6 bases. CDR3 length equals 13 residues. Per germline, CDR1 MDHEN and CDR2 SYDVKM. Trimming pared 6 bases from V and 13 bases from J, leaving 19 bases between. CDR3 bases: TGTGCCAGCAGCAGGGGCGACAGTGGGGAGCAGTACTTC. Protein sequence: CASSRGDSGEQYF. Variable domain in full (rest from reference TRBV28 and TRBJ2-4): DVKVTQSSRYLVKRTGEKVFLECVQDMDHENMFWYRQDPGLGLRLIYFSYDVKMKEKGDIPEGYSVSREKKERFSLILESASTNQTSMYLCASSRGDSGEQYFGAGTRLSVL.

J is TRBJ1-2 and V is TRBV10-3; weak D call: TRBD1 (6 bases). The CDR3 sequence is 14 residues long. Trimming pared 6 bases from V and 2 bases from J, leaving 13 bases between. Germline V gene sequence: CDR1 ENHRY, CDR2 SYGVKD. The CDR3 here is CAISDFDRNYGYTF. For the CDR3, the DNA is TGTGCCATCAGCGACTTCGACAGGAACTATGGCTACACCTTC.

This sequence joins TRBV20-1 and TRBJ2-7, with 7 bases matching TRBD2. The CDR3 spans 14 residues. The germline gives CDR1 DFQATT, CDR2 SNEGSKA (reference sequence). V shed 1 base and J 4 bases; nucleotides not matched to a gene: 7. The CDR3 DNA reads TGCAGTGCTAGAGCTGCGGGAGAGGGTTACGAGCAGTACTTC. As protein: CSARAAGEGYEQYF.

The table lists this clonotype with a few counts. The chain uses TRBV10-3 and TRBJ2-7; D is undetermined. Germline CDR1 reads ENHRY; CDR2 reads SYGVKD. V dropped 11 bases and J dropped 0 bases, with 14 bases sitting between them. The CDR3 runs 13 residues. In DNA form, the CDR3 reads TGTGCCGTCAAAAAAGACCCCTCCTACGAGCAGTACTTC. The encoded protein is CAVKKDPSYEQYF.

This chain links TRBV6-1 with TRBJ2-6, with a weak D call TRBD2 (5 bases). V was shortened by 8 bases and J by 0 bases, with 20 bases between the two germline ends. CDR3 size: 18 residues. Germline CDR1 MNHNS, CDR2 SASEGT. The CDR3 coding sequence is TGTGCCAGCCGTAAGCGGAGCACATTAAACTCTGGGGCCAACGTCCTGACTTTC. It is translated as CASRKRSTLNSGANVLTF.

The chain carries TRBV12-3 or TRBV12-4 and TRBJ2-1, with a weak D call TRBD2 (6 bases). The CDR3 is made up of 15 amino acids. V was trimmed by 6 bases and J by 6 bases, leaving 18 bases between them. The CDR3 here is CASSDGGDSGNEQFF. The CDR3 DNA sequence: TGTGCCAGCAGCGACGGGGGTGACTCGGGCAATGAGCAGTTCTTC.

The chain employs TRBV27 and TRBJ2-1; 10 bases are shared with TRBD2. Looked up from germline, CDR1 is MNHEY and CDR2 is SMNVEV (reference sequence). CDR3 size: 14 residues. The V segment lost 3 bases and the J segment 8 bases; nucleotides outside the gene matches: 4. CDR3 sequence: CASSFSGGTYEQFF. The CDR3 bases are TGTGCCAGCAGTTTTAGCGGGGGGACATATGAGCAGTTCTTC.